This T cell receptor beta chain originates from a study of T-cell reconstitution after alpha-beta-depleted transplantation in children. At least ten counts were recorded for this clonotype. Unique molecular identifiers were incorporated when the TCRbeta library was constructed. TCRdb reprocessed the PCR reads with MiXCR, giving one entry per CDR3 protein. The table shows 200,000 to 300,000 distinct CDR3 sequences, with about 12% occurring only once. The CDR3 length is 13 residues. V gave up 6 bases and J gave up 1 base; unmatched junction bases: 1. Germline loops: CDR1 KGHSH, CDR2 LQKENI. This clonotype was sampled from a human donor who donated a stem cell graft to a child with acute lymphoblastic leukemia. The rearrangement links TRBV18 to TRBJ1-1; 8 nucleotides match TRBD1. Here the sequenced sample was PBMCs from the stem cell graft donor, taken from the stem cell graft. In nucleotides, the CDR3 is TGTGCCAGCTCGGACAGGGAGAACACTGAAGCTTTCTTT. Amino acids: CASSDRENTEAFF.